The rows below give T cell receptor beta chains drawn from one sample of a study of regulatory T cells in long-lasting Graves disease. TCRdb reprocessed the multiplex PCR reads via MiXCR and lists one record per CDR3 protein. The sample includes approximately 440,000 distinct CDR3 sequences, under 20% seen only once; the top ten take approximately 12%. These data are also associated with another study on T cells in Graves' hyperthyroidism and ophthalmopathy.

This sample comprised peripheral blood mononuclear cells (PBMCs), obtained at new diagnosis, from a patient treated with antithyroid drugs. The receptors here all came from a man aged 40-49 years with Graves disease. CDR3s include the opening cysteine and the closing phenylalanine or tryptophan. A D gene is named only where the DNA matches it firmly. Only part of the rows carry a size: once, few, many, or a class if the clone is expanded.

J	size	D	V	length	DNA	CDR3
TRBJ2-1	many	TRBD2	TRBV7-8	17	TGTGCCAGCAGCTCCCGGACTAGCGGGCTCTCCTACAATGAGCAGTTCTTC	CASSSRTSGLSYNEQFF
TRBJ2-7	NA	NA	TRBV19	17	TGTGCCAGTAGTATACGATTGCTGGCAGGGATCTCCTACGAGCAGTACTTC	CASSIRLLAGISYEQYF
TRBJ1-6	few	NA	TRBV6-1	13	TGTGCCAGCACTAAGGAGGCAAACTCACCCCTCCACTTT	CASTKEANSPLHF
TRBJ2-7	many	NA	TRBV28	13	TGTGCCAGCAGTTTTAGCGGACCCTACGAGCAGTACTTC	CASSFSGPYEQYF
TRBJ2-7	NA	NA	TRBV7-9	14	TGTGCCAGCAGCTCCGCCCGGGACCCCTACGAGCAGTACTTC	CASSSARDPYEQYF
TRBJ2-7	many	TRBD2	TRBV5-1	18	TGCGCCAGCAGCACGGTGGCTAGCGGGTACGAGAGCCTCTACGAGCAGTACTTC	CASSTVASGYESLYEQYF
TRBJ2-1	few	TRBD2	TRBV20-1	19	TGCAGTGCGCCCGGGATCCCCGGGACTAGCGGGAGCTCCTACAATGAGCAGTTCTTC	CSAPGIPGTSGSSYNEQFF
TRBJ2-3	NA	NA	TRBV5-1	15	TGTGCCAGCAGCTCAATAGGGTCGAGCACAGATACGCAGTATTTT	CASSSIGSSTDTQYF
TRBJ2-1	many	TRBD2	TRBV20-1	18	TGCAGTGCTAGATCCCCGGGACTAGCGGGGAGCTCCTACAATGAGCAGTTCTTC	CSARSPGLAGSSYNEQFF
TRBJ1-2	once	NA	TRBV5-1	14	TGCGCCAGCCGGATCCCCCAGGGATCCTATGGCTACACCTTC	CASRIPQGSYGYTF
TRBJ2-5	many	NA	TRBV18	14	TGTGCCAGCTCACACTGGGCAGGGAGAGAGACCCAGTACTTC	CASSHWAGRETQYF
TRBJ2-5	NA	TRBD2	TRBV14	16	TGTGCCCATGAGCGGGAGGAAACTTCTTTCTGGGAGACCCAGTACTTC	CAHEREETSFWETQYF
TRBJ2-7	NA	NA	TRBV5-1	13	TGCGCCAGCACCCGGACGGACCCCTACGAGCAGTACTTC	CASTRTDPYEQYF
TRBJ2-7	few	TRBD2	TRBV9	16	TGTGCCAGCAGCGCCGGGACTAGCGGGAGTTTCCACGAGCAGTACTTC	CASSAGTSGSFHEQYF
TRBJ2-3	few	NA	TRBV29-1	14	TGCAGCGTTGAAGGGGGACTGTGGGAAGATACGCAGTATTTT	CSVEGGLWEDTQYF
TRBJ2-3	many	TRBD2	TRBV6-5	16	TGTGCCAGCAGTTACCTAGCGGGAGTTACCACGGATACGCAGTATTTT	CASSYLAGVTTDTQYF